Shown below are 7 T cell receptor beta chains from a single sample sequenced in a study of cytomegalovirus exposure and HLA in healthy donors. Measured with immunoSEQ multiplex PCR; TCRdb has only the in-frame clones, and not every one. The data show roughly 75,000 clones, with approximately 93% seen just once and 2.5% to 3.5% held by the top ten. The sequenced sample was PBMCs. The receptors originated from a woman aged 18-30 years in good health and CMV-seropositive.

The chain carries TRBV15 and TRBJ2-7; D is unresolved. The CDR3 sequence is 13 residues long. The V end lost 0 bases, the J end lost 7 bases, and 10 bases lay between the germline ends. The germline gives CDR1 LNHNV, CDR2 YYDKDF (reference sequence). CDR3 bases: TGTGCCACCAGCAGAGACTTAAAGAGGGAGCAGTACTTC. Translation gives CATSRDLKREQYF. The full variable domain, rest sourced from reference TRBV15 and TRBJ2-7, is DAMVIQNPRYQVTQFGKPVTLSCSQTLNHNVMYWYQQKSSQAPKLLFHYYDKDFNNEADTPDNFQSRRPNTSFCFLDIRSPGLGDTAMYLCATSRDLKREQYFGPGTRLTVT.

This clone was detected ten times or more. CDR3 protein: CASSVGDSSYEQYF. The CDR3 DNA follows: TGTGCCAGCAGTGTGGGGGACAGCTCCTACGAGCAGTACTTC. This rearrangement joins TRBV6-1 to TRBJ2-7; TRBD1 matches at 7 bases. Trimming removed 4 bases from V and 0 bases from J; junction bases left unmatched: 3. The CDR3 is 14 amino acids. Germline assignment: CDR1 MNHNS and CDR2 SASEGT.

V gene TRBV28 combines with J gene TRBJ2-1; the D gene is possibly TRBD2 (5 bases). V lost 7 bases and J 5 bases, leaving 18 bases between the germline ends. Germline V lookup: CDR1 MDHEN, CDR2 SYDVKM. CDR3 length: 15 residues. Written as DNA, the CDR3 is TGTGCCAGCACCCCTCAGCCCGGGGAGAACAATGAGCAGTTCTTC. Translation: CASTPQPGENNEQFF.

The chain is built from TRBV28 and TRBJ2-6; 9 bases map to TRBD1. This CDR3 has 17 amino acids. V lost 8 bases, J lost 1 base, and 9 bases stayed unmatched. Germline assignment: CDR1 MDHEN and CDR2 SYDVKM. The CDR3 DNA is TGTGCCAGCTATCCGGGACAGGGACGATCTGGGGCCAACGTCCTGACTTTC. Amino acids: CASYPGQGRSGANVLTF.

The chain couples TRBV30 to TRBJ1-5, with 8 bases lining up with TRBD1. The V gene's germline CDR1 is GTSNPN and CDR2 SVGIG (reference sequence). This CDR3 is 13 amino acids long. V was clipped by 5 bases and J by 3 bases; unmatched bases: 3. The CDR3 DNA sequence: TGTGCCTGGTCGGGACAGGACAATCAGCCCCAGCATTTT. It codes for CAWSGQDNQPQHF.

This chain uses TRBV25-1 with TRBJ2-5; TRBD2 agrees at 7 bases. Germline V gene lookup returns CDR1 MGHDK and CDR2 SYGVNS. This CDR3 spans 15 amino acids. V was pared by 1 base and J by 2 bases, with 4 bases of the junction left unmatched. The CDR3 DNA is TGTGCCAGCAGTGAATCCAGGCGGGGGCAAGAGACCCAGTACTTC. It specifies CASSESRRGQETQYF.

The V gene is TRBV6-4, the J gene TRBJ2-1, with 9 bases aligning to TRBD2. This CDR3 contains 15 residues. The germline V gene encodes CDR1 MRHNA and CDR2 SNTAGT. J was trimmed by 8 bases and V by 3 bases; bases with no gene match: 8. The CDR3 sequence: CASSEEAGGGDEQFF. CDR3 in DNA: TGTGCCAGCAGTGAAGAGGCGGGAGGGGGGGATGAGCAGTTCTTC.